These T cell receptor beta chains were read from a single sample in a study of blood T cell repertoires in COVID-19. Profiled with immunoSEQ multiplex PCR; TCRdb holds only in-frame clones, not every one. This table holds some 30,000 clones, around nine tenths found once. Sequencing was done on a sample of peripheral blood. The receptor source for this set is a human donor in a cohort sampled during active COVID-19. The donor label of this sample is uncertain. CDR3s include the opening cysteine and the closing phenylalanine or tryptophan. Fields, in order: D gene, clone size, CDR3 length, J gene, V gene, CDR3 protein, CDR3 DNA. A D gene is named only where the DNA matches it firmly. For some rows the clone size is stated as once, few or many, or as a class when expanded; others skip it.

>-|-|15|TRBJ1-4|TRBV7-9
CASSSERGSGEKLFF
TGTGCCAGCAGCTCCGAGCGGGGGTCAGGTGAAAAACTGTTTTTT
>-|-|18|TRBJ2-2|TRBV3-1/TRBV3-2
CASSQDGIKGTNTGELFF
TGTGCCAGCAGCCAAGACGGCATTAAGGGGACGAACACCGGGGAGCTGTTTTTT
>-|-|13|TRBJ2-5|TRBV9
CASSAGPGETQYF
TGTGCCAGCAGCGCCGGACCGGGGGAGACCCAGTACTTC
>-|-|14|TRBJ2-4|TRBV19
CASSILDSKNIQYF
TGTGCCAGTAGTATTTTGGACAGCAAAAACATTCAGTACTTC
>TRBD1|-|14|TRBJ1-2|TRBV5-1
CASSLDRGQNGYTF
TGCGCCAGCAGCCTGGACAGGGGGCAAAATGGCTACACCTTC
>-|once|16|TRBJ2-1|TRBV4-1
CASSFPPGKENNEQFF
TGCGCCAGCAGTTTCCCCCCAGGGAAGGAAAACAATGAGCAGTTCTTC
>TRBD2|-|13|TRBJ2-1|TRBV30
CAWSVLAGTEQFF
TGTGCCTGGAGTGTATTAGCGGGAACGGAGCAGTTCTTC
>TRBD1|once|17|TRBJ2-1|TRBV5-1
CASSPYGGTGGWNEQFF
TGCGCCAGCAGCCCCTATGGGGGGACAGGGGGCTGGAATGAGCAGTTCTTC
>-|-|11|TRBJ2-1|TRBV20-1
CSAALRDEQFF
TGCAGTGCCGCTCTTCGGGATGAGCAGTTCTTC
>-|-|16|TRBJ2-7|TRBV4-1
CASSPSNRQSSYEQYF
TGCGCCAGCAGTCCAAGCAACCGACAGTCCTCCTACGAGCAGTACTTC
>-|few|14|TRBJ1-5|TRBV6-5
CASSRGGSNQPQHF
TGTGCCAGCAGCCGCGGAGGGAGCAATCAGCCCCAGCATTTT
>TRBD2|-|14|TRBJ2-3|TRBV9
CASSAGLAWDTQYF
TGTGCCAGCAGCGCGGGACTAGCGTGGGATACGCAGTATTTT
>TRBD2|once|16|TRBJ2-1|TRBV5-1
CASSTTGTSLYNEQFF
TGCGCCAGCAGCACAACCGGGACTAGTCTCTACAATGAGCAGTTCTTC
>-|-|11|TRBJ2-1|TRBV28
CASSLRREQFF
TGTGCCAGCAGTTTAAGGCGGGAACAGTTCTTC
>TRBD1|-|13|TRBJ2-7|TRBV5-1
CASSSGQGNEQYF
TGCGCCAGCAGCTCCGGACAGGGAAACGAGCAGTACTTC
>TRBD1|few|13|TRBJ2-7|TRBV7-9
CASSGSTGGAPHF
TGTGCCAGCAGCGGATCGACAGGGGGCGCTCCCCACTTC
>-|-|16|TRBJ2-7|TRBV11-2
CASSLGSRGASYEQYF
TGTGCCAGCAGCTTGGGATCTCGGGGAGCCTCCTACGAGCAGTACTTC
>-|-|14|TRBJ1-2|TRBV24-1
CATSDSRGGYGYTF
TGTGCCACCAGTGATAGCAGGGGCGGCTATGGCTACACCTTC
>TRBD1|-|15|TRBJ1-3|TRBV5-8
CASSWGQGTGNTIYF
TGTGCCAGCAGCTGGGGACAGGGTACTGGAAACACCATATATTTT
>-|-|13|TRBJ2-1|TRBV5-4
CASSLGGLNEQFF
TGTGCCAGCAGCTTGGGAGGGCTTAATGAGCAGTTCTTC
>-|-|16|TRBJ1-4|TRBV11-2
CASSSATGSEAEKLFF
TGTGCCAGCAGCTCTGCTACAGGGTCGGAAGCTGAAAAACTGTTTTTT
>TRBD2|-|23|TRBJ2-1|TRBV19
CASRRRGNSAPREWVLDGGEQFF
TGTGCCAGTAGACGGCGGGGGAACTCTGCCCCCCGGGAATGGGTACTGGATGGAGGTGAGCAGTTCTTC
>TRBD1|-|13|TRBJ1-1|TRBV5-1
CASSSTGGTEAFF
TGCGCCAGCAGCTCGACAGGGGGCACTGAAGCTTTCTTT
>-|-|17|TRBJ2-2|TRBV24-1
CATSDLVLTANTGELFF
TGTGCCACCAGTGATTTGGTGTTGACAGCCAACACCGGGGAGCTGTTTTTT
>-|-|15|TRBJ2-6|TRBV29-1
CSVEDLGSGANVLTF
TGCAGCGTTGAAGATCTCGGGTCTGGGGCCAACGTCCTGACTTTC